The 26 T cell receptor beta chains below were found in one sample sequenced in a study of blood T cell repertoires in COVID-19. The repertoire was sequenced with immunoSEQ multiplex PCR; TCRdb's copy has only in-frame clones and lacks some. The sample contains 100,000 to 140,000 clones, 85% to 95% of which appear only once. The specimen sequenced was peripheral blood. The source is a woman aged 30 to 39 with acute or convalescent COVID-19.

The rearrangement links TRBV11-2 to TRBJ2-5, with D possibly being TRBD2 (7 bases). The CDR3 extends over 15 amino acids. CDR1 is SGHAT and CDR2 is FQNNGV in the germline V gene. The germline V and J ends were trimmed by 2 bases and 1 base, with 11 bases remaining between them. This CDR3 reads CASSLHAGAQETQYF. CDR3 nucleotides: TGTGCCAGCAGCTTACATGCGGGGGCCCAAGAGACCCAGTACTTC.

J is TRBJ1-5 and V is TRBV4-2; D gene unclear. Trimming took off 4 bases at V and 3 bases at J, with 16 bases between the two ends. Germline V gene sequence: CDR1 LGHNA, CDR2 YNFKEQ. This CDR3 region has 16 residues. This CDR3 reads CASSPSPAEFNQPQHF. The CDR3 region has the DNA TGTGCCAGCAGCCCCAGTCCGGCGGAGTTCAATCAGCCCCAGCATTTT.

CDR3 coding DNA: TGTGCCAGCAGCCAAGATTATGGGGCTGAAAAACTGTTTTTT. The encoded protein is CASSQDYGAEKLFF. The V and J genes are TRBV14 and TRBJ1-4; TRBD1 is a possible D gene (5 bases). Germline lookup yields CDR1 SGHDN and CDR2 FVKESK. The germline V and J ends were trimmed by 0 bases and 7 bases, with 9 bases remaining between them. This CDR3 comprises 14 residues.

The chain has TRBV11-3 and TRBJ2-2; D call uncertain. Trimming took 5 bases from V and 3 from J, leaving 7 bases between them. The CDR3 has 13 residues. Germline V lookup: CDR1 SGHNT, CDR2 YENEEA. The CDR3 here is CASSHGDTGELFF. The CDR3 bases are TGTGCCAGCAGCCATGGAGACACCGGGGAGCTGTTTTTT.

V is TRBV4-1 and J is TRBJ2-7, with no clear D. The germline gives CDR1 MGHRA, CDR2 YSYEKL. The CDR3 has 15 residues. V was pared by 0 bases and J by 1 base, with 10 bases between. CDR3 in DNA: TGCGCCAGCAGCCAAGACGTCAGGCCATCCTACGAGCAGTACTTC. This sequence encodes CASSQDVRPSYEQYF.

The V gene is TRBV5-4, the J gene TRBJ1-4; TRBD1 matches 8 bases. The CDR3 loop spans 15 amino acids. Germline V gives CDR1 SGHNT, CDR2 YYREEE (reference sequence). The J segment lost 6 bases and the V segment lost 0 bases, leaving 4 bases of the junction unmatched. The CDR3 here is CASSLDTGGYEKLFF. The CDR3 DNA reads TGTGCCAGCAGCTTGGATACAGGGGGTTATGAAAAACTGTTTTTT.

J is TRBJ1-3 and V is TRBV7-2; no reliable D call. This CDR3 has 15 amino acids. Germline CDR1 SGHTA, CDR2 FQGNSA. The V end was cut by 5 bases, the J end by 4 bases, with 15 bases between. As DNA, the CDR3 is TGTGCCAGCAGCATAGGCCCCGCGCTGGGAAACACCATATATTTT. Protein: CASSIGPALGNTIYF.

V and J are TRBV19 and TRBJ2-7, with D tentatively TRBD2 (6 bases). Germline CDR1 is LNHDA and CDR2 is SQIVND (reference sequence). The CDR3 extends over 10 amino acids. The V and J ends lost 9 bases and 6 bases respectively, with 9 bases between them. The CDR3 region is CASGSTEQYF. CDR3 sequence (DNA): TGTGCCAGCGGGAGCACCGAGCAGTACTTC.

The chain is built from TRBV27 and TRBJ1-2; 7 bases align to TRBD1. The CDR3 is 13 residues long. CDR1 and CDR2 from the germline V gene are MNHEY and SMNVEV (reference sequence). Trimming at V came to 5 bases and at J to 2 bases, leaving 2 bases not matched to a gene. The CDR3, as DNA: TGTGCCAGCAGTAAGGGACAGAACTATGGCTACACCTTC. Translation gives CASSKGQNYGYTF.

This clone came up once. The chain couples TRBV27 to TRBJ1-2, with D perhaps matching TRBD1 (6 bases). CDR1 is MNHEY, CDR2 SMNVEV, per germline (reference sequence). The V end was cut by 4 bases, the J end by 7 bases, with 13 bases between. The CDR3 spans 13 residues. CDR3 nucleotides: TGTGCCAGCAGTTCCCAATACAGGGCTGGCTACACCTTC. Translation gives CASSSQYRAGYTF.

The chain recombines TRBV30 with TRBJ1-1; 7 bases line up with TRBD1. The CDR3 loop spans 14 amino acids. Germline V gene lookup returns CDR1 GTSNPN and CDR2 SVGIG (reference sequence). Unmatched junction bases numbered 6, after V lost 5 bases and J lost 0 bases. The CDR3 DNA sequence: TGTGCCTGGGGGAGGACAGGCGTGAACACTGAAGCTTTCTTT. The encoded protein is CAWGRTGVNTEAFF.

The CDR3 region has the DNA TGCGCCAGCAGCTCTTCCGGGACTAGCGACCAAGAGACCCAGTACTTC. Translated: CASSSSGTSDQETQYF. This rearrangement joins TRBV5-1 to TRBJ2-5; 10 nucleotides agree with TRBD2. Germline V CDR1 and CDR2: SGHRS, YFSETQ. V lost 3 bases to trimming and J lost 0 bases; unmatched junction nucleotides: 5. The CDR3 extends over 16 amino acids.

Written as DNA, the CDR3 is TGTGCCAGCAGCTCTCCGGGACAGGGTTTCCGTGGCTACACCTTC. Translated: CASSSPGQGFRGYTF. The gene calls are TRBV6-5 and TRBJ1-2; 9 nucleotides line up with TRBD1. J lost 7 bases, V lost 6 bases, and 12 bases had no gene match. This CDR3 has 15 residues. Germline V gives CDR1 MNHEY, CDR2 SVGAGI.

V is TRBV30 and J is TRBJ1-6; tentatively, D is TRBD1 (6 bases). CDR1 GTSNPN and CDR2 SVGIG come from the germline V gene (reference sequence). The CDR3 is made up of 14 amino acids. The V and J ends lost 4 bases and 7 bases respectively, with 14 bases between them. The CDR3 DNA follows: TGTGCCTGGAACTACTGGCAGGGGAATTCACCCCTCCACTTT. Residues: CAWNYWQGNSPLHF.

CDR3 loop: CAIREGAIEQYF. Written as DNA, the CDR3 is TGTGCCATCAGGGAGGGGGCAATTGAGCAGTACTTC. The chain is built from TRBV10-3 and TRBJ2-7, with D tentatively TRBD1 (7 bases). Germline-derived CDR1 and CDR2 are ENHRY and SYGVKD. The CDR3 loop spans 12 amino acids. V lost 6 bases and J 7 bases, leaving 13 bases between the germline ends.

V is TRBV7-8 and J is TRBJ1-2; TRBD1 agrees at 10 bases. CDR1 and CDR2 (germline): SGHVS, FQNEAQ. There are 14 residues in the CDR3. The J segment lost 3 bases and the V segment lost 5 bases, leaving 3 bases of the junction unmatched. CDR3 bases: TGTGCCAGCAGCCGACAGGGGGCGGACTATGGCTACACCTTC. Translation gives CASSRQGADYGYTF.

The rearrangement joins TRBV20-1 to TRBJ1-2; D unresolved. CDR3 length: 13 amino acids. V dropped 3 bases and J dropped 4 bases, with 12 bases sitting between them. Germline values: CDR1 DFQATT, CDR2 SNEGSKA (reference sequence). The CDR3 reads CSASTPRVYGYTF. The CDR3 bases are TGCAGTGCTAGTACGCCCCGGGTCTATGGCTACACCTTC.

This chain's CDR3 is CASSLGQHTDTQYF. In DNA form, the CDR3 reads TGCGCCAGCAGCTTGGGACAGCACACAGATACGCAGTATTTT. V usage is TRBV5-1 and J usage is TRBJ2-3, with D maybe TRBD1 (5 bases). Trimming shortened V by 0 bases and J by 2 bases, and 7 bases separated the two germline ends. The CDR3 totals 14 residues. Per germline, CDR1 SGHRS and CDR2 YFSETQ.

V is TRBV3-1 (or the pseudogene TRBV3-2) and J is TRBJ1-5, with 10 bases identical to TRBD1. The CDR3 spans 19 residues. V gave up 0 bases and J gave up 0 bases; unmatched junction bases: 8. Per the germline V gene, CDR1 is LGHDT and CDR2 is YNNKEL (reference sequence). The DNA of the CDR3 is TGTGCCAGCAGCCAAGATCTTGGGGACAGGGGTCCTAGCAATCAGCCCCAGCATTTT. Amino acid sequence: CASSQDLGDRGPSNQPQHF.

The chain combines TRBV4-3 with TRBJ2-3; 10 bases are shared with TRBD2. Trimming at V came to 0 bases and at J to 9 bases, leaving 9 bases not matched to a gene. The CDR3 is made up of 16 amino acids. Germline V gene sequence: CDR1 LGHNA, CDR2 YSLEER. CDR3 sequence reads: CASSQDQRGGPGTQYF. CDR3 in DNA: TGCGCCAGCAGCCAAGACCAGCGGGGGGGCCCTGGAACGCAGTATTTT.

CDR3 sequence (DNA): TGTGCCAGCAGCTTAGGCCCAGGGGTTCATCAGCCCCAGCATTTT. It is translated as CASSLGPGVHQPQHF. V and J are TRBV7-9 and TRBJ1-5; perhaps TRBD1 as D (6 bases). The V end was cut by 1 base, the J end by 5 bases, with 12 bases between. There are 15 residues in the CDR3. The V gene's germline CDR1 is SEHNR and CDR2 FQNEAQ (reference sequence).

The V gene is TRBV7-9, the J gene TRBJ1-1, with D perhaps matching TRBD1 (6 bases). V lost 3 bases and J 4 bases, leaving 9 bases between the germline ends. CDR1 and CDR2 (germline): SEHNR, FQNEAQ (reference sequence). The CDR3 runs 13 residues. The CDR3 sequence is CASSFDRSTEAFF. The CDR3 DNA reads TGTGCCAGCAGCTTCGACAGGTCCACTGAAGCTTTCTTT.

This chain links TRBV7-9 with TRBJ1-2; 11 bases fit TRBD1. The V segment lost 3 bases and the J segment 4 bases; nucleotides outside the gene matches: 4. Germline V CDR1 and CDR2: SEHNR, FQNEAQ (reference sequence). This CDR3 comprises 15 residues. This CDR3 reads CASSFTGTGGYGYTF. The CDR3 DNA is TGTGCCAGCAGCTTCACCGGGACAGGGGGCTATGGCTACACCTTC. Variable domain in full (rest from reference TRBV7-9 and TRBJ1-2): DTGVSQNPRHKITKRGQNVTFRCDPISEHNRLYWYRQTLGQGPEFLTYFQNEAQLEKSRLLSDRFSAERPKGSFSTLEIQRTEQGDSAMYLCASSFTGTGGYGYTFGSGTRLTVV.

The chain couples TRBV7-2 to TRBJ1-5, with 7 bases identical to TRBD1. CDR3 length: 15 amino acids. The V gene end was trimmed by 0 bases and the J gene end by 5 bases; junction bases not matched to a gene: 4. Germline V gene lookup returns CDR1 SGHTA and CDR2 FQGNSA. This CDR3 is CASSLAQGLDQPQHF. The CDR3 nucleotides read TGTGCCAGCAGCTTAGCACAGGGGCTCGATCAGCCCCAGCATTTT.

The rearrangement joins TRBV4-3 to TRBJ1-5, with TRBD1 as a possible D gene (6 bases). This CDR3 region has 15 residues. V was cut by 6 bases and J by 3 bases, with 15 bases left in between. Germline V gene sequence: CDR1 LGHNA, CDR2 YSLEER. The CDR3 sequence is CASSPTDSFNQPQHF. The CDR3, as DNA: TGCGCCAGCAGTCCCACGGACAGTTTCAATCAGCCCCAGCATTTT.

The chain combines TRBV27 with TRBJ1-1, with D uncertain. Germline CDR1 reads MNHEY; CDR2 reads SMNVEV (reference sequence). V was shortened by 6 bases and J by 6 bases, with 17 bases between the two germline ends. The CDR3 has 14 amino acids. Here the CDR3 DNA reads TGTGCCAGCAGGGTTGACATGAGCGGGGCTGAAGCTTTCTTT. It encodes CASRVDMSGAEAFF.